The 21 T cell receptor beta chains below all came from one sample that was sequenced in a study of neoadjuvant anti-PD-1 for oral cavity cancer. The method was immunoSEQ multiplex PCR; TCRdb's version includes in-frame clones alone and lacks a portion of them. The data show 30,000 to 35,000 clones, with around 87% seen just once and roughly 4% held by the top ten. Here the sequenced sample was PBMCs, taken before nivolumab (anti-PD-1) treatment. Source of these receptors: a person aged 40 to 85 with oral cavity squamous cell carcinoma.

The chain uses TRBV2 and TRBJ1-5, with D perhaps matching TRBD1 (6 bases). Trimming removed 5 bases at V and 2 bases at J, with 13 bases between. CDR3 length equals 15 residues. Germline V gene data show CDR1 as SNHLY and CDR2 as FYNNEI. CDR3 nucleotide sequence: TGTGCCAGCAGTTTGGACAGCTCTGGCAATCAGCCCCAGCATTTT. As protein: CASSLDSSGNQPQHF. Variable domain in full (rest from reference TRBV2 and TRBJ1-5): EPEVTQTPSHQVTQMGQEVILRCVPISNHLYFYWYRQILGQKVEFLVSFYNNEISEKSEIFDDQFSVERPDGSNFTLKIRSTKLEDSAMYFCASSLDSSGNQPQHFGDGTRLSIL.

This clone was recorded a few times. This rearrangement joins TRBV9 to TRBJ2-7, with D possibly being TRBD1 (6 bases). Germline values: CDR1 SGDLS, CDR2 YYNGEE. The CDR3 consists of 14 residues. With 2 bases removed from V and 6 bases from J, the gap between germline ends came to 15 bases. CDR3 loop: CASSVGRGDLEQYF. The CDR3 DNA is TGTGCCAGCAGCGTGGGCAGGGGCGATCTCGAGCAGTACTTC.

The rearrangement joins TRBV7-2 to TRBJ2-1; D is perhaps TRBD1 or TRBD2 (5 bases each). Germline V gene sequence: CDR1 SGHTA, CDR2 FQGNSA. CDR3 size: 15 residues. V lost 4 bases and J lost 9, with 19 bases in between. This CDR3 reads CASSSQVKDFGEQFF. Here the CDR3 DNA reads TGTGCCAGCAGCTCACAGGTAAAGGACTTCGGTGAGCAGTTCTTC.

The chain joins TRBV4-1 to TRBJ1-5; D unclear. The CDR3 sequence is 17 residues long. Germline V gene sequence: CDR1 MGHRA, CDR2 YSYEKL. V dropped 0 bases and J dropped 4 bases, with 16 bases sitting between them. This CDR3 is CASSQDHEQTPNQPQHF. CDR3 DNA: TGCGCCAGCAGCCAAGATCATGAACAGACCCCTAATCAGCCCCAGCATTTT.

V usage is TRBV7-6 and J usage is TRBJ1-2; a possible D gene is TRBD1 (5 bases). The CDR3 runs 17 residues. Germline V gene data show CDR1 as SGHVS and CDR2 as FNYEAQ. V lost 5 bases and J lost 4, with 23 bases in between. Here the CDR3 DNA reads TGTGCCAGCAGCGTTTCACCCGGCCAGGGCAGGTCCTATGGCTACACCTTC. It encodes CASSVSPGQGRSYGYTF.

This clone was observed a few times. The gene calls are TRBV10-3 and TRBJ2-2, with 14 nucleotides matching TRBD2. CDR1 ENHRY and CDR2 SYGVKD come from the germline V gene. V lost 3 bases and J lost 7; bases outside the gene matches: 10. CDR3 size: 18 residues. The CDR3 loop reads CAISEIAGTSGGSGELFF. CDR3 DNA sequence: TGTGCCATCAGTGAAATCGCTGGGACTAGCGGGGGTAGCGGGGAGCTGTTTTTT.

The chain employs TRBV28 and TRBJ1-2, with 10 bases matching TRBD1. This CDR3 spans 14 amino acids. Germline values: CDR1 MDHEN, CDR2 SYDVKM. The V and J ends lost 6 bases and 6 bases, in that order; junction bases with no gene match: 7. CDR3 sequence: CASRPTGGRDGYTF. Written as DNA, the CDR3 is TGTGCCAGCAGACCGACAGGGGGCAGGGATGGCTACACCTTC.

V gene TRBV4-3 combines with J gene TRBJ2-7; no clear D gene. There are 13 residues in the CDR3. V lost 0 bases to trimming and J lost 4 bases, with 7 bases between them. The germline gives CDR1 LGHNA, CDR2 YSLEER. CDR3 protein: CASSQDREYEQYF. The CDR3 DNA reads as TGCGCCAGCAGCCAAGATAGGGAATACGAGCAGTACTTC.

The chain employs TRBV5-1 and TRBJ1-2; D is uncertain. CDR1 and CDR2 (germline): SGHRS, YFSETQ. The CDR3 spans 14 residues. V was shortened by 4 bases and J by 1 base, with 11 bases between the two germline ends. The CDR3 loop is CASSIRANNYGYTF. CDR3 bases: TGCGCCAGCAGCATCCGGGCTAATAACTATGGCTACACCTTC.

This chain links TRBV7-6 with TRBJ2-6; weak D call: TRBD1 (6 bases). Trimming left V 2 bases short and J 2 bases short, with 10 bases between. The CDR3 loop spans 16 amino acids. In germline, CDR1 is SGHVS, CDR2 FNYEAQ. The DNA of the CDR3 is TGTGCCAGCAGCTTAAGTTGGACAGCTGGGGCCAACGTCCTGACTTTC. Translating it yields CASSLSWTAGANVLTF.

The chain employs TRBV28 and TRBJ1-4; D gene ambiguous. V was pared by 7 bases and J by 2 bases, with 20 bases between. Looked up from germline, CDR1 is MDHEN and CDR2 is SYDVKM. This CDR3 region has 17 residues. Here the CDR3 DNA reads TGTGCCAGCACCGAAACCGCCGGGGATTCGACTAATGAAAAACTGTTTTTT. Residues: CASTETAGDSTNEKLFF.

The V gene is TRBV2, the J gene TRBJ2-1; 7 nucleotides match TRBD1. There are 12 residues in the CDR3. Germline V gene data show CDR1 as SNHLY and CDR2 as FYNNEI. The V gene end was trimmed by 5 bases and the J gene end by 6 bases; junction bases not matched to a gene: 1. The CDR3 sequence is CASSSGGNEQFF. CDR3 bases: TGTGCCAGCAGTTCAGGGGGCAATGAGCAGTTCTTC.

The rearrangement links TRBV10-3 to TRBJ2-3; 11 bases map to TRBD2. The V and J ends lost 2 bases and 0 bases, in that order; junction bases with no gene match: 7. Germline CDR1 ENHRY, CDR2 SYGVKD. This CDR3 is 18 amino acids long. In DNA, the CDR3 is TGTGCCATCAGTGAGACGCTAGCGGGGGGACCTAGCACAGATACGCAGTATTTT. Protein product: CAISETLAGGPSTDTQYF.

This clone appeared a single time. CDR3 sequence (DNA): TGTGCCAGCAGCTTAGAGGTCTCCGGACAGGGGCATGAAAAACTGTTTTTT. It yields the protein CASSLEVSGQGHEKLFF. The V and J genes are TRBV7-9 and TRBJ1-4; 9 bases are shared with TRBD1. The V gene end was trimmed by 1 base and the J gene end by 6 bases; junction bases not matched to a gene: 9. CDR1 is SEHNR, CDR2 FQNEAQ, per germline (reference sequence). The CDR3 consists of 17 residues.

The chain is built from TRBV7-8 and TRBJ1-4; no firm D call. The CDR3 totals 15 residues. In germline, CDR1 is SGHVS, CDR2 FQNEAQ. The V and J ends lost 3 bases and 0 bases respectively, with 8 bases between them. The CDR3 DNA follows: TGTGCCAGCAGCTTTGGCGCAGCAACTAATGAAAAACTGTTTTTT. Its protein product is CASSFGAATNEKLFF.

The chain employs TRBV10-3 and TRBJ2-1; 10 bases line up with TRBD2. J gave up 0 bases and V 2 bases, and 1 base lay outside the gene matches. Germline CDR1 is ENHRY and CDR2 is SYGVKD. This CDR3 is 16 amino acids long. Here the CDR3 reads CAISEPSGGSYNEQFF. The CDR3 nucleotides are TGTGCCATCAGTGAGCCTAGCGGGGGCTCCTACAATGAGCAGTTCTTC.

V and J are TRBV10-3 and TRBJ1-1; unclear D gene. Trimming removed 6 bases at V and 11 bases at J, with 34 bases between. This CDR3 spans 18 amino acids. Germline CDR1 ENHRY, CDR2 SYGVKD. The CDR3 nucleotides are TGTGCCATCAGCACCCTTGACCGTTCGGGCGCCCGGAGTTACGAGGCTTTCTTT. Protein: CAISTLDRSGARSYEAFF.

The gene calls are TRBV18 and TRBJ1-2, with D hard to call. The CDR3 contains 13 residues. Germline CDR1 and CDR2: KGHSH and LQKENI. The CDR3 DNA follows: TGTGATCGGAGGGCCCGACACGGGCGTGGCTACACCTTC. This translates into CDRRARHGRGYTF.

The chain recombines TRBV28 with TRBJ2-5; TRBD1 is a possible D gene (5 bases). Germline V CDR1 and CDR2: MDHEN, SYDVKM. Trimming stripped 3 bases from V and 9 bases from J, with 17 bases between. CDR3 length equals 14 residues. The CDR3 spells CASSFTGRTTPQYF. The CDR3 DNA follows: TGTGCCAGCAGTTTCACAGGACGCACGACGCCCCAGTACTTC.

This chain uses TRBV6-5 with TRBJ1-2; D remains ambiguous. Trimming took 4 bases from V and 5 from J, leaving 17 bases between them. CDR3 length: 15 residues. Germline V gives CDR1 MNHEY, CDR2 SVGAGI. The CDR3 is CASSSGPTPHYGYTF. The CDR3 DNA follows: TGTGCCAGCAGTTCCGGCCCTACCCCACATTATGGCTACACCTTC.

V is TRBV15 and J is TRBJ2-3; 7 bases line up with TRBD2. Germline lookup yields CDR1 LNHNV and CDR2 YYDKDF (reference sequence). Germline trimming cut 5 bases from V and 0 bases from J; bases unmatched to any gene: 14. This CDR3 region has 18 residues. The chain's CDR3 is CATSGPRGESTSTDTQYF. The CDR3 region has the DNA TGTGCCACCAGCGGCCCCCGGGGGGAGAGCACCAGCACAGATACGCAGTATTTT.